This T cell receptor (beta chain) was recovered during a study of T cells in narcolepsy. Overall study: Patients with NT1 or NT2 and healthy control donors were enrolled. Regarding the study as a whole: Same-patient CSF and blood CD4+ T cell clonotypes included HCRT-specific and TRIB2-specific autoreactive ones. Some memory CD4+ repertoires had no autoreactive clone sequences. Reportedly, autoreactive clonotypes were serially detected in patients' blood but not controls'.

A note on this clone: Antigen specificity is unknown.

The data were produced by immunoSEQ multiplex PCR, yet TCRdb's version contains in-frame clones alone and is incomplete. The sample consists of tens of thousands of clones, roughly 78% of them appearing once. V was clipped by 3 bases and J by 4 bases; unmatched bases: 8. This CDR3 comprises 15 residues. Germline CDR1 MGHRA, CDR2 YSYEKL. The sequence was collected from a human donor in good health. Sequenced material: memory (CD45RA-) CD4+ T cells from blood. This chain connects TRBV4-1 to TRBJ1-2; the match to TRBD1 covers 7 bases. This CDR3 reads CASSQVFRDSYGYTF. The CDR3 nucleotides read TGCGCCAGCAGCCAGGTGTTCCGGGACAGCTATGGCTACACCTTC.